This T cell receptor beta chain was captured by sequencing in a study of regulatory T cells in long-lasting Graves disease. The CDR3 totals 14 residues. The J segment lost 7 bases and the V segment lost 1 base, leaving 4 bases of the junction unmatched. CDR1 is MGHRA and CDR2 is YSYEKL in the germline V gene. Construction of the TCR beta libraries employed iRepertoire HTBI primers in conjunction with Arm-PCR of CDR3 regions. TCRdb analysed the multiplex PCR reads with MiXCR anew, one entry per CDR3 protein. The sample shows approximately 400,000 distinct CDR3 sequences, 15% to 17% of them seen only once. This clonotype has a count of ten or more. Noted time point: newly diagnosed GD, antithyroid drugs for less than 3 months. PBMCs were the source of the RNA used for TCR sequencing.

The sample in question was peripheral blood mononuclear cells (PBMCs), obtained at new diagnosis, from a patient treated with antithyroid drugs. The source of this sequence is a female donor with Graves disease. The chain carries TRBV4-1 and TRBJ1-3, with TRBD1 identical over 7 bases. The CDR3 DNA is TGCGCCAGCAGCCAAGGTGGGACAGTGAACACCATATATTTT. Translation: CASSQGGTVNTIYF.